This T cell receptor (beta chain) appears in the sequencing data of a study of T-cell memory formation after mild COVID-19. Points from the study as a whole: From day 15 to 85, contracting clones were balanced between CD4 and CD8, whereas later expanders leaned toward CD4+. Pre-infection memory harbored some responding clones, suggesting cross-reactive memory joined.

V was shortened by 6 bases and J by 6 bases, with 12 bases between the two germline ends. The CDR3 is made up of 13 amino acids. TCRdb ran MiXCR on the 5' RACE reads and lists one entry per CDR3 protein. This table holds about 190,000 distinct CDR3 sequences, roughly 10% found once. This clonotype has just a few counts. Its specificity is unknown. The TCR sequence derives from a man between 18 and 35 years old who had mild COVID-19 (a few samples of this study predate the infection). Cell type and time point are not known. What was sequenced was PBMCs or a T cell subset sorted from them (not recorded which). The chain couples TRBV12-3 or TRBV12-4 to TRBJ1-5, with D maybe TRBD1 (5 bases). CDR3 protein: CASSYQGSQPQHF. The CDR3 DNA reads TGTGCCAGCAGCTATCAGGGATCTCAGCCCCAGCATTTT.